This T cell receptor (beta chain) is drawn from a study of human T cells and chemical hapten exposure. The time point was: pre-sensitization, week 0. Sample treatment: therapeutic diphenylcyclopropenone sensitization with weekly scalp DPC. Overall study findings and caveats: Compared with pre-sensitization or healthy control sets, expanded TCRs clustered more.

Original methodology: Sample-level TCR yields exhibited a median of around 90,000, with a range of 23,224 to 690,600. TCRdb re-called the RACE reads with MiXCR, one entry per CDR3 protein. Here the V and J calls rest on TCRdb's processing, not on the authors' analysis. The sample consists of about 260,000 distinct CDR3 sequences, over 8% of them appearing once. The germline gives CDR1 MNHNS, CDR2 SASEGT. V was pared by 7 bases and J by 3 bases, with 17 bases between. The CDR3 has 15 amino acids. Remarks on this clonotype: Its antigen remains unknown.

This chain links TRBV6-1 with TRBJ2-3; D may be TRBD1 (5 bases). This material consisted of whole blood, taken in connection with sensitization to the hapten diphenylcyclopropenone (DPC). The TCR was taken from a woman in her forties with alopecia areata. Some clones in this sample may be carry-over from other donors' samples. CDR3 protein: CASKLLPAGTDTQYF. The CDR3 nucleotides are TGTGCCAGCAAATTACTCCCGGCAGGGACAGATACGCAGTATTTT.